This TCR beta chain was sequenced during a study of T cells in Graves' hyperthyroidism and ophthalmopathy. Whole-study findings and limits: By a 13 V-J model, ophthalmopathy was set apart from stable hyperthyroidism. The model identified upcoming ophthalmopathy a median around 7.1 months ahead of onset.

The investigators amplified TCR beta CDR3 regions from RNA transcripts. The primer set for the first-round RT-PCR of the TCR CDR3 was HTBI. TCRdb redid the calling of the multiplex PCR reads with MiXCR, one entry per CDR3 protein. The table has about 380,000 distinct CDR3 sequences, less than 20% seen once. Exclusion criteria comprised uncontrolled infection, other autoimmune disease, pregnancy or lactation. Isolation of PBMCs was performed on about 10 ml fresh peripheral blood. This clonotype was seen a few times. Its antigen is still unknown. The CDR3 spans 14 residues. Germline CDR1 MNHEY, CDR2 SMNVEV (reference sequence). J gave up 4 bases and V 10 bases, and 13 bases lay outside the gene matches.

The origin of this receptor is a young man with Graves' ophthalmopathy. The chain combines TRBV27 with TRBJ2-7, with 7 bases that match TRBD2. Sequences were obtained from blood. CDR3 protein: CATMRGTTAYEQYF. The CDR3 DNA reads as TGTGCCACCATGCGGGGGACTACGGCTTACGAGCAGTACTTC.